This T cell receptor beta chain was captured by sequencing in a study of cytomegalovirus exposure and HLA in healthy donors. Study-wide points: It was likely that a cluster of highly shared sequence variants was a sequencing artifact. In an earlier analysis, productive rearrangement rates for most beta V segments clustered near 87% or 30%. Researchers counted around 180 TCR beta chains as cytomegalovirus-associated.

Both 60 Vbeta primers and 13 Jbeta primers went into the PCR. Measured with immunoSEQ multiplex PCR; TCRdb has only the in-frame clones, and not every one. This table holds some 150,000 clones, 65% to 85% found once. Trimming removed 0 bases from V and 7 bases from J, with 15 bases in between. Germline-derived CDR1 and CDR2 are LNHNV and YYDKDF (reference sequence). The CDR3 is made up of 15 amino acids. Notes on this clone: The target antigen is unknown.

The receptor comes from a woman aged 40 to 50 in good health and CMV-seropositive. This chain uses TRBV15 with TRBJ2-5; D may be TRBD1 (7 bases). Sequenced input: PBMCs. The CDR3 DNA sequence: TGTGCCACCAGCAGAGATTCCAGGGGGGTGGGGACCCAGTACTTC. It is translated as CATSRDSRGVGTQYF.